The present T cell receptor (beta chain) was sequenced within a study of beta chain features in type 1 diabetes. Study conclusions and caveats: Type 1 diabetes patients had moderately but significantly shorter TCRB CDR3s in all four CD4+ subsets.

A remark on this clone: The antigen is not known.

The whole isolated RNA underwent reverse transcription, so sequencing captured expressed TCRB transcripts. Some clones are missing from TCRdb's copy, which holds only in-frame ones; the method was immunoSEQ multiplex PCR. The sample records 640,000 or so clones, more than 13% being singletons. With 6 bases clipped from V and 6 bases from J, the junction kept 6 bases outside the gene matches. Germline CDR1 reads SQVTM; CDR2 reads ANQGSEA. The CDR3 runs to 13 residues. This clonotype was sampled from a man aged 18 to 29 with type 1 diabetes. The chain is built from TRBV29-1 and TRBJ2-3, with 10 bases fitting TRBD1. Material: naive CD4+ T cells from blood. CDR3 loop: CSVPGQGMDTQYF. DNA for the CDR3: TGCAGCGTCCCGGGACAGGGGATGGATACGCAGTATTTT.